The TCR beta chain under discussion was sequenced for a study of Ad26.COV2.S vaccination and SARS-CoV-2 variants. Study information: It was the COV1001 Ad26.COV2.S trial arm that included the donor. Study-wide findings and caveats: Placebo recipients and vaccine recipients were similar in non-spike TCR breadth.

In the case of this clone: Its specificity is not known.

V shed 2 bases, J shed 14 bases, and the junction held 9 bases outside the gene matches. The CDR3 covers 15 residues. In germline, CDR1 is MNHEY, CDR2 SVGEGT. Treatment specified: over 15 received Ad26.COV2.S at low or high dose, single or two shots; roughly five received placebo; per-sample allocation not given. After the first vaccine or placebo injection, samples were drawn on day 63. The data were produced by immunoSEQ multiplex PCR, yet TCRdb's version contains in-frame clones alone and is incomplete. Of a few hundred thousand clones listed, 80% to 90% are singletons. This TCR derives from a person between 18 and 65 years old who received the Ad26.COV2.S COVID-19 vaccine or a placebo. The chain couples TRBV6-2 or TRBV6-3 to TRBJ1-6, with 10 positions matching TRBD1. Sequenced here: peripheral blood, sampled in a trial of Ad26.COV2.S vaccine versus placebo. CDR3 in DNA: TGTGCCAGCAGTTACCCGACAGGGGGCTTCGGTACCCTCCACTTT. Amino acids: CASSYPTGGFGTLHF.